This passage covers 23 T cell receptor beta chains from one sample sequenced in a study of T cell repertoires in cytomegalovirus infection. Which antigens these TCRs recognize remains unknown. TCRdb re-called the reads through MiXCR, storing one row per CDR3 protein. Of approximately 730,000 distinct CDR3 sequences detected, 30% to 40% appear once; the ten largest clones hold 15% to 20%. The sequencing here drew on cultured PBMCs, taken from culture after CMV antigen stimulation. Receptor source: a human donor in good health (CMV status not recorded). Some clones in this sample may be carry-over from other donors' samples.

CDR3 region: CASSRGQIQETQYF. CDR3 DNA: TGTGCCAGCAGCAGGGGACAGATCCAAGAGACCCAGTACTTC. The rearrangement joins TRBV5-4 to TRBJ2-5; 7 nucleotides align to TRBD1. Germline-derived CDR1 and CDR2 are SGHNT and YYREEE (reference sequence). Trimming cost V 4 bases and J 1 base; bases outside gene matches: 4. This CDR3 contains 14 residues.

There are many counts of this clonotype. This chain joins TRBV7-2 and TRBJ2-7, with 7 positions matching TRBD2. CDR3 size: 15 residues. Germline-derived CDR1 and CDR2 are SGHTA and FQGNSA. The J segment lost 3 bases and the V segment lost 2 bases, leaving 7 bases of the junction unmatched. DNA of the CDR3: TGTGCCAGCAGCTTACGGGGCGGGGGTAGCTACGAGCAGTACTTC. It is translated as CASSLRGGGSYEQYF.

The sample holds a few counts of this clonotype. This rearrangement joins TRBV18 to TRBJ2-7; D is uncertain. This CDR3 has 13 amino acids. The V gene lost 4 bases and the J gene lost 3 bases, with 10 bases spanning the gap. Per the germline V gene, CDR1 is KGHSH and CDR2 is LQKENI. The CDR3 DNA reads TGTGCCAGCTCACAAGGTATCGACTACGAGCAGTACTTC. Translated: CASSQGIDYEQYF.

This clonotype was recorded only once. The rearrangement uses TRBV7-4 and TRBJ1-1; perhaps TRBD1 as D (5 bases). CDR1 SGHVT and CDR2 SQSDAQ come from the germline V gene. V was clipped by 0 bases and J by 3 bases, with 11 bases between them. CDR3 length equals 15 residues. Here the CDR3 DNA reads TGTGCCAGCAGCTTAGCCGAGGGGTCTGACACTGAAGCTTTCTTT. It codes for CASSLAEGSDTEAFF.

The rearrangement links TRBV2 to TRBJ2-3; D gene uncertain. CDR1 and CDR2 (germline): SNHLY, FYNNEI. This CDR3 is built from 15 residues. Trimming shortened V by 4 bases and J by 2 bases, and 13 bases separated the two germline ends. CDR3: CASSGSLGYTDTQYF. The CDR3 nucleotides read TGTGCCAGCAGTGGTTCCCTGGGGTACACAGATACGCAGTATTTT.

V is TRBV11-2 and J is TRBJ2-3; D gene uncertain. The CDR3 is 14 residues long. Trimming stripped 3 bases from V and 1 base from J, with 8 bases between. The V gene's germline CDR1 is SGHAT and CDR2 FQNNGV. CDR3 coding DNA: TGTGCCAGCAGCTTTACGGAGCGCACAGATACGCAGTATTTT. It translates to CASSFTERTDTQYF.

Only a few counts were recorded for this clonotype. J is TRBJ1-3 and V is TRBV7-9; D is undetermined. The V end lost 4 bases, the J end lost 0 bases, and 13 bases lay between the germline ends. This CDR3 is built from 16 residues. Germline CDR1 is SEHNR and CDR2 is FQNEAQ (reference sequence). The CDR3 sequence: CASSSLPGGSGNTIYF. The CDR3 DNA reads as TGTGCCAGCAGCTCTTTACCAGGAGGCTCTGGAAACACCATATATTTT.

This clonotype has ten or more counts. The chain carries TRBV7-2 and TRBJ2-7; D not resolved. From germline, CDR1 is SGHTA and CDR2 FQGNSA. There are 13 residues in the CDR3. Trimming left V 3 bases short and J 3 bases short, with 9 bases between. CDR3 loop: CASSLSPFYEQYF. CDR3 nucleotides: TGTGCCAGCAGCTTGTCTCCATTCTACGAGCAGTACTTC.

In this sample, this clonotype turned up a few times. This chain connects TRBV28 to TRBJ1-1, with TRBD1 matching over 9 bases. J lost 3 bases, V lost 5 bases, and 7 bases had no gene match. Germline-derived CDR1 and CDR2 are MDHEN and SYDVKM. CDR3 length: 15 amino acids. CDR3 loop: CASSTGGQGHTEAFF. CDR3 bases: TGTGCCAGCAGTACCGGGGGACAGGGCCACACTGAAGCTTTCTTT.

The CDR3 is CASSRGTAGYTF. The CDR3 coding sequence is TGCGCCAGCAGCCGGGGGACCGCTGGCTACACCTTC. The J gene is TRBJ1-2, the V gene TRBV4-1; possibly TRBD1 for D (5 bases). V was cut by 4 bases and J by 7 bases, with 10 bases left in between. CDR3 size: 12 residues. From germline, CDR1 is MGHRA and CDR2 YSYEKL.

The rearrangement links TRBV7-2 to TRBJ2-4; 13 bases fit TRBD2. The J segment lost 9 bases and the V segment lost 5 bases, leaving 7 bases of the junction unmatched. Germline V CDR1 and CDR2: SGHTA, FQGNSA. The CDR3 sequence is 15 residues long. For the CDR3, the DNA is TGTGCCAGCAGCATACTAGCGGGGGGGCCAGGCATTCAGTACTTC. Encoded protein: CASSILAGGPGIQYF.

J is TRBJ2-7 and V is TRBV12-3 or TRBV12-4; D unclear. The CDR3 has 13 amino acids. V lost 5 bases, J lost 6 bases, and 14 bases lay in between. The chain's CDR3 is CASSPVGAFEQYF. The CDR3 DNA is TGTGCCAGCAGTCCTGTAGGCGCCTTCGAGCAGTACTTC.

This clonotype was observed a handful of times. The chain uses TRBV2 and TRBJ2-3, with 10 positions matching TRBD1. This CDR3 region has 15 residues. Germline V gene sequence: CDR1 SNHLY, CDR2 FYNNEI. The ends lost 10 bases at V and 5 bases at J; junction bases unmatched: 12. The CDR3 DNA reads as TGTGCCACTTATCGCCGGGACAGGGGAGGAGATACGCAGTATTTT. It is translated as CATYRRDRGGDTQYF.

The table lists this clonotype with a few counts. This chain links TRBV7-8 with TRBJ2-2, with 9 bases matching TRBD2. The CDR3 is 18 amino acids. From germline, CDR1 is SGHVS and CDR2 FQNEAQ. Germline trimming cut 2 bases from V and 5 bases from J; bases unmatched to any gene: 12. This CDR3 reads CASSLFSGGRALTGELFF. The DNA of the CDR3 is TGTGCCAGCAGCTTATTTTCTGGCGGGAGGGCGCTGACCGGGGAGCTGTTTTTT.

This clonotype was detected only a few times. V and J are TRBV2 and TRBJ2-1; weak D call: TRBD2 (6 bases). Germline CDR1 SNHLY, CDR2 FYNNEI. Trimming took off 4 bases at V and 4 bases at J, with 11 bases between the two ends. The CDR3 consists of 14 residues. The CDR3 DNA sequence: TGTGCCAGCAGTGTGGACCTAGCGTACAATGAGCAGTTCTTC. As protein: CASSVDLAYNEQFF.

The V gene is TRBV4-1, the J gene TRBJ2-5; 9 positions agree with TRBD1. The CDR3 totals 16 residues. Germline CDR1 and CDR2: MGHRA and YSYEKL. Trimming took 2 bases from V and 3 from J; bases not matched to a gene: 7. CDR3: CASSQPSGTGKETQYF. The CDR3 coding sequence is TGCGCCAGCAGCCAACCCTCCGGGACAGGGAAAGAGACCCAGTACTTC.

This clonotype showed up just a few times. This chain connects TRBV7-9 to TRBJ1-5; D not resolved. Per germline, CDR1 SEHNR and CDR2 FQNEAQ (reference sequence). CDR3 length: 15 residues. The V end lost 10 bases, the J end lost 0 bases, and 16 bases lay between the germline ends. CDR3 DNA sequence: TGTGCCACCGAACGGGTGCAACATAGCAATCAGCCCCAGCATTTT. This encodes CATERVQHSNQPQHF.

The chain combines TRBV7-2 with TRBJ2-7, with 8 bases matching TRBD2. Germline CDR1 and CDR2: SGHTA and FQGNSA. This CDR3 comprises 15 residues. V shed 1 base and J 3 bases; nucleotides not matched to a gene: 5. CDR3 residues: CASSLGTSSGYEQYF. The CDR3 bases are TGTGCCAGCAGCTTAGGGACTAGCAGCGGCTACGAGCAGTACTTC.

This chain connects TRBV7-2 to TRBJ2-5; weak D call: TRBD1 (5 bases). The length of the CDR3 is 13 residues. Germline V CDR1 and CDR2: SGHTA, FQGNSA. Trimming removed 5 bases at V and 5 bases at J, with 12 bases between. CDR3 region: CASSVRDRETQYF. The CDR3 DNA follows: TGTGCCAGCAGCGTCAGGGATAGGGAGACCCAGTACTTC. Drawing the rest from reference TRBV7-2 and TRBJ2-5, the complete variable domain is GAGVSQSPSNKVTEKGKDVELRCDPISGHTALYWYRQSLGQGLEFLIYFQGNSAPDKSGLPSDRFSAERTGGSVSTLTIQRTQQEDSAVYLCASSVRDRETQYFGPGTRLLVL.

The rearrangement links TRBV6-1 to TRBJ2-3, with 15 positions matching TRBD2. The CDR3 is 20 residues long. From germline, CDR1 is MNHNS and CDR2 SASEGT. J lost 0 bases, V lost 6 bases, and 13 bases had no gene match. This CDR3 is CASSRTSGTSGGPSTDTQYF. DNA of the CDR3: TGTGCCAGCAGCCGCACCTCCGGGACTAGCGGGGGGCCTAGCACAGATACGCAGTATTTT.

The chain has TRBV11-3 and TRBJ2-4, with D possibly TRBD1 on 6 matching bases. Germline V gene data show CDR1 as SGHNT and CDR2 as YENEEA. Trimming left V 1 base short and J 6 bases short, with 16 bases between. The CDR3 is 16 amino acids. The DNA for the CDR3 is TGTGCCAGCAGCTTAGGTGATCGGGCGGACAGAAACATTCAGTACTTC. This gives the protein CASSLGDRADRNIQYF.

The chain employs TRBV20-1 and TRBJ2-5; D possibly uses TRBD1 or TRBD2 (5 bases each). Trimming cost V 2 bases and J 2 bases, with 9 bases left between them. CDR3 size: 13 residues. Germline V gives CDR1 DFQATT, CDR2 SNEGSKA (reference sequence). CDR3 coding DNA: TGCAGTGCTAGACGCTGGGGGCAAGAGACCCAGTACTTC. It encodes CSARRWGQETQYF.

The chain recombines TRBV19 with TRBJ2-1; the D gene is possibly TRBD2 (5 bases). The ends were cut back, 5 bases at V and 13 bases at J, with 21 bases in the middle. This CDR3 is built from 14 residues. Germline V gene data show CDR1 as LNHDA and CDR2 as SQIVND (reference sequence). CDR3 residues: CASSPVLLSGAQFF. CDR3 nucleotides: TGTGCCAGTAGTCCGGTTTTGTTGAGCGGAGCCCAGTTCTTC.